This T cell receptor beta chain is drawn from a study of radiotherapy plus CTLA-4 blockade in lung cancer. V was trimmed by 3 bases and J by 1 base, leaving 9 bases between them. Germline loops: CDR1 MGHRA, CDR2 YSYEKL. This CDR3 has 14 amino acids. Repertoires were generated with immunoSEQ multiplex PCR, while TCRdb's copy carries only in-frame clones and drops some. Among 70,000 to 85,000 clones listed, less than 85% were seen once. The material sequenced was peripheral blood, taken from a patient treated with radiotherapy plus ipilimumab. V gene TRBV4-1 combines with J gene TRBJ1-1, with D hard to call. The sequence came from a human donor with non-small cell lung cancer whose response to radiotherapy plus ipilimumab could not be evaluated. CDR3 loop: CASSHPGTNTEAFF. DNA for the CDR3: TGCGCCAGCAGCCATCCGGGTACGAACACTGAAGCTTTCTTT.